This TCR beta chain was sequenced during a study of shared clonotypes between healthy human individuals. Regarding the study as a whole: It was only blood that was sampled, and tissue repertoires likely differ. Inspection by rarefaction showed sorted-subset sequencing to be incomplete despite large depth. It was the non-shared clonotypes that had lower generation probabilities than clonotypes shared by all four donors.

Concerning this clone: Its antigen remains unidentified.

Trimming left V 3 bases short and J 5 bases short, with 14 bases between. The CDR3 loop spans 14 amino acids. The germline V gene encodes CDR1 LNHDA and CDR2 SQIVND (reference sequence). The method was immunoSEQ multiplex PCR; TCRdb's version includes in-frame clones alone and lacks a portion of them. The sample yields about 530,000 clones, 96% seen once. The chain combines TRBV19 with TRBJ2-7; D may correspond to TRBD1 or TRBD2 (7 bases each). Sequenced sample: naive CD4+ T cells sorted from blood. Documented subset: CD45RA+ positively selected. The sequence was collected from a woman in her twenties or thirties in good health. The CDR3 loop is CASSMGRGRHEQYF. CDR3 DNA sequence: TGTGCCAGTAGTATGGGGAGGGGGCGGCACGAGCAGTACTTC.